The subject of this entry is one T cell receptor (beta chain). This clonotype has a count of ten or more. Its antigen is unknown. Base-call qualities are not available, and no considerably larger clone is one nucleotide away. Total RNA was extracted from unfractionated whole blood that had been collected in Tempus Blood RNA tubes. A handful of healthy volunteers acted as controls for TCR sequencing and had blood drawn at day 0, 2 weeks and 6 weeks. This sample is drawn from a study of human T cells and chemical hapten exposure (TCRdb year 2021). Broadly, across the study: The libraries were sequenced as a pool, and the TCR yield per sample differed mostly because of small variations in library volumes within the pool. Peripheral blood TCR repertoire changes were tracked in vivo in alopecia patients during primary and secondary sensitization to the hapten diphenylcyclopropenone (DPC). Each blood RNA sample was used to sequence both TCR alpha and TCR beta chains.

Library prep was done by 5' RACE. Reads for this sample came from an Illumina MiSeq. During library preparation, unique molecular identifiers were attached to individual cDNA molecules so that TCRs could be counted quantitatively and reproducibly. Per the source publication's procedure: The median number of TCRs per sample was roughly 100,000, ranging from roughly 20,000 to 690,600. The Decombinator software suite was used to annotate V, J and CDR3 in the TCR reads. For PS versus PT1 abundance plots, all samples were subsampled to the same number of TCRs (28,000). Expanded TCRs were defined as absent before sensitization and observed at least eight times at the 2-week time point. The public reads were quality trimmed at Q25 with fastp and then assembled into clones with MiXCR by TCRdb, keeping productive beta chains. Identical CDR3 protein sequences are pooled into one entry, listed with their most common genes and DNA. None of the V and J calls come from the authors' own analysis; TCRdb made them. The sample yields tens of thousands of distinct CDR3 sequences; more than 7.5% were counted once. Approximately 2.1% of the sample is taken by the ten largest.

Unmatched junction bases come to 6, with V trimmed by 5 bases and J by 5 bases. Spanning cysteine to phenylalanine, the CDR3 consists of 13 amino acids. Left in the record is the CDR3 DNA by itself, 39 bases read in frame from the first base. Looking up the germline V gene (reference sequence) yields CDR1 DFQATT and CDR2 SNEGSKA. The paper as a whole reports these results and caveats: After repeated subsampling, the strength of the expansion versus patch-test correlation and the threshold at which it became significant changed. No change with DPC sensitization was found in the number of TCRs above 1 in 1000 frequency, and no evidence of global repertoire structure alterations was found.

The sequence came from a male donor in good health. The sequence joins TRBV20-1 to TRBJ1-1; the junction holds 9 bases that match TRBD1. The CDR3 corresponds to CSAGRTGETEAFF. DNA sequence: TGCAGTGCTGGTAGGACAGGGGAGACTGAAGCTTTCTTT.